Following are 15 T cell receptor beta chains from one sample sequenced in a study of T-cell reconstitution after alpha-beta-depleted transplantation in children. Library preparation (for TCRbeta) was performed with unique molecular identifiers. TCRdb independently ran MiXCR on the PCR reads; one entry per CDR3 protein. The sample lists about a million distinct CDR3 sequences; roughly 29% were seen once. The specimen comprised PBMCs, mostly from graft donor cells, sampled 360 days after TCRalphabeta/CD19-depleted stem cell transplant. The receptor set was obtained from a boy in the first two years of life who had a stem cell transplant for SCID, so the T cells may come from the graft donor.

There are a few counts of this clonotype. The CDR3 is CASSLVQGLGGNTIYF. CDR3 nucleotides: TGCGCCAGCAGCTTGGTTCAGGGATTGGGAGGAAACACCATATATTTT. V gene TRBV5-1 combines with J gene TRBJ1-3, with D possibly TRBD1 on 5 matching bases. Germline V gene sequence: CDR1 SGHRS, CDR2 YFSETQ. V lost 0 bases and J lost 4, with 14 bases in between. This CDR3 has 16 residues.

The CDR3 DNA is TGTGCCAGCGTTAGATTACCAGGGACATCTGGGGGGGAGCTGTTTTTT. This sequence encodes CASVRLPGTSGGELFF. The rearrangement uses TRBV6-5 and TRBJ2-2; weak D call: TRBD1 (6 bases). Trimming cost V 8 bases and J 8 bases, with 24 bases left between them. Per germline, CDR1 MNHEY and CDR2 SVGAGI. The CDR3 is 16 amino acids.

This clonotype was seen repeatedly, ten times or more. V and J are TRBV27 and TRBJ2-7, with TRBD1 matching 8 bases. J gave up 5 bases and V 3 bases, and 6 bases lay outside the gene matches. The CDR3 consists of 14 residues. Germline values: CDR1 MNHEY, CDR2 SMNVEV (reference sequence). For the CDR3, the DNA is TGTGCCAGCAGTTTCCAGACAGGGGAGAACGAGCAGTACTTC. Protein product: CASSFQTGENEQYF.

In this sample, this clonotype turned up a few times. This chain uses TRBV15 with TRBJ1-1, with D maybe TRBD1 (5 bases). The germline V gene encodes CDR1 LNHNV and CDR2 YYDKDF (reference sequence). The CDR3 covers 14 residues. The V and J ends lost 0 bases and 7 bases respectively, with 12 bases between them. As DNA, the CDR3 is TGTGCCACCAGCAGAGATTCGACAGCTGGTGAAGCTTTCTTT. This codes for CATSRDSTAGEAFF. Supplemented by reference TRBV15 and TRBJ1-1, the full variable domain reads DAMVIQNPRYQVTQFGKPVTLSCSQTLNHNVMYWYQQKSSQAPKLLFHYYDKDFNNEADTPDNFQSRRPNTSFCFLDIRSPGLGDTAMYLCATSRDSTAGEAFFGQGTRLTVV.

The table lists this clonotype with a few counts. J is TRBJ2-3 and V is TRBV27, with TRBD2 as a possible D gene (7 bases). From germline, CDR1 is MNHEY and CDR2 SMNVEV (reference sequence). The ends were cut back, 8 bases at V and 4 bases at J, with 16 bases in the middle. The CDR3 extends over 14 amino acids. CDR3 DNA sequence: TGTGCCAGCTCGGGGGGCTTGCCAGCAGATACGCAGTATTTT. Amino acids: CASSGGLPADTQYF.

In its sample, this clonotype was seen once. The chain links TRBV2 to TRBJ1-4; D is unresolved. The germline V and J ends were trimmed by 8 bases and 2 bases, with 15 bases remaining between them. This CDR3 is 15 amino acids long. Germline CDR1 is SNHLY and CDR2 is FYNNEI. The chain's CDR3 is CASAKNSGTNEKLFF. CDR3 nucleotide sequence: TGTGCCAGCGCTAAAAACAGCGGGACTAATGAAAAACTGTTTTTT.

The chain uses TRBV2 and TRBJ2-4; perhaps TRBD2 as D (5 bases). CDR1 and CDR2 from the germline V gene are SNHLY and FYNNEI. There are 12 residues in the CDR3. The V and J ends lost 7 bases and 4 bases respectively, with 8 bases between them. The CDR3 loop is CASTRGKNIQYF. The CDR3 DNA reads TGTGCCAGCACCCGCGGGAAAAACATTCAGTACTTC.

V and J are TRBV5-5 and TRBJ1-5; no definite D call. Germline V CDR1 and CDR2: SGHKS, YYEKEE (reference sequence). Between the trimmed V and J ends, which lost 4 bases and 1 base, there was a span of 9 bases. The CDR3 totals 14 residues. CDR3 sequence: CASSKGLSNQPQHF. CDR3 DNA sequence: TGTGCCAGCAGCAAGGGTCTAAGCAATCAGCCCCAGCATTTT.

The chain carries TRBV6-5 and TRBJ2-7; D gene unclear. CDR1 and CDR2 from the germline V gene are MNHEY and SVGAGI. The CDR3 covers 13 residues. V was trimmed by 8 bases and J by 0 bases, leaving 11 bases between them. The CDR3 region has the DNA TGTGCCAGCTCTTCGGCCCCCTCCTACGAGCAGTACTTC. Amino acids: CASSSAPSYEQYF.

The CDR3 DNA is TGTGCCAGCAGCTCGCTTTCGGGCCTAGCTGGAGATACGCAGTATTTT. As protein: CASSSLSGLAGDTQYF. V is TRBV5-6 and J is TRBJ2-3; a weak D match, TRBD2 (5 bases). Germline V gene sequence: CDR1 SGHDT, CDR2 YYEEEE. Deletions cut 3 bases from V and 5 bases from J, with 19 bases between. The CDR3 runs to 16 residues.

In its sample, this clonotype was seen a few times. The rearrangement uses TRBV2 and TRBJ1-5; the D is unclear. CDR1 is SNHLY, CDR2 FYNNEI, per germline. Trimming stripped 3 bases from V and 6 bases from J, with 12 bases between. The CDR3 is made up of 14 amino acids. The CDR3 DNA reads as TGTGCCAGCAGTGACAGGTATTGGAGTCAGCCCCAGCATTTT. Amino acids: CASSDRYWSQPQHF.

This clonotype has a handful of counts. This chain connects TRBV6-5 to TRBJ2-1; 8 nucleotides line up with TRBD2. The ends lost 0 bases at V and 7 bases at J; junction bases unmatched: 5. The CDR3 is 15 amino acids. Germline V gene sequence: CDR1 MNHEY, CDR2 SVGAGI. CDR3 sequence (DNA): TGTGCCAGCAGTTACTCGGAACTAGCGGTAAATGAGCAGTTCTTC. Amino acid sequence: CASSYSELAVNEQFF.

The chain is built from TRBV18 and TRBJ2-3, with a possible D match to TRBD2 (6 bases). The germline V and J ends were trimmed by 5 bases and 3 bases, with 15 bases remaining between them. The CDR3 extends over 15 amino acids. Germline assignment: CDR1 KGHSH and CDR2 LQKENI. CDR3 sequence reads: CASSGRLGGTDTQYF. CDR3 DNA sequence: TGTGCCAGCTCAGGTCGACTAGGAGGGACAGATACGCAGTATTTT. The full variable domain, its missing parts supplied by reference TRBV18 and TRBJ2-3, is NAGVMQNPRHLVRRRGQEARLRCSPMKGHSHVYWYRQLPEEGLKFMVYLQKENIIDESGMPKERFSAEFPKEGPSILRIQQVVRGDSAAYFCASSGRLGGTDTQYFGPGTRLTVL.

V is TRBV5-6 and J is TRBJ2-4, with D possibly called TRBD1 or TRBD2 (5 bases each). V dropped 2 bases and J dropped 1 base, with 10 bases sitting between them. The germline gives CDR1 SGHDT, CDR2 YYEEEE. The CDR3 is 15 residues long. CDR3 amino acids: CASSFRGAAKNIQYF. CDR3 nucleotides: TGTGCCAGCAGCTTTAGAGGGGCGGCCAAAAACATTCAGTACTTC.

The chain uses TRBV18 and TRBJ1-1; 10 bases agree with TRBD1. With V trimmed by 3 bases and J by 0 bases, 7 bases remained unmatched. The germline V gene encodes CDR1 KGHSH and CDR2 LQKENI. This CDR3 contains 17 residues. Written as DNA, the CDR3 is TGTGCCAGCTCACCGCAAGCGGGACAGGGGTTGAACACTGAAGCTTTCTTT. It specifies CASSPQAGQGLNTEAFF.